This T cell receptor (beta chain) was retrieved from a study of T cells in localized non-small cell lung cancer (dated by TCRdb to 2020 to 2021). Regarding the complete study: The study analyzed T cell repertoires of under 250 early-stage NSCLC patients, comparing tumors and uninvolved tumor-adjacent lungs. The cohort comprised some 220 treatment-naïve NSCLC patients with resected, localized lung tumors. The mean age of the NSCLC patients was 60 to 85 years, with 130 or so men and 110 or so women.

As concerns this clone: Its antigen remains unidentified. Base qualities were left out, and no much larger clone turns up one base away.

TCR beta CDR3 regions were sequenced from DNA using the immunoSEQ Assay. In the source study's methods: T cell density was computed as TCR beta template counts normalized to usable DNA estimated by amplifying housekeeping genes. Richness was estimated with the preseqR package, extrapolating to 400,000 templates for PBMC samples and 120,000 templates for tissue samples. Clonality was defined by subtracting Pielou's evenness from one. Tissue-enriched TCRs were identified by differential abundance testing using productive amino-acid clonotypes, minimum total count 5 and alpha 0.1. The Jaccard Index and the Morisita Overlap Index were used to measure repertoire overlap between compartments. GLIPH grouped TCR beta CDR3s together with public tetramer-defined viral CDR3s, and a viral motif had to include at least three viral sequences and also show V-gene enrichment. Imported from immuneACCESS, the table was reduced by TCRdb to in-frame sequences with V and J called. These copies leave out some clones; in studies compared against another copy, an unresolved V gene accounts for under half, and the cause of the remainder is not known. V and J calls and clone size are as listed in that table; D and trimming were resolved from the DNA. Recorded for this sample are nearly 35,000 clones; around nine tenths of them occurred a single time. The top ten clones comprise 4.2% of the sample.

Paper-wide results and their limitations: Uninvolved tumor-adjacent lung showed the highest T cell clonality, higher than tumor, which suggests more focused antigenic responses in the adjacent lung. A median of roughly 60 of the top 100 tumor clones were detected in paired uninvolved adjacent lung, and under 30 of these tumor clones were also found among the top 100 clones of the paired uninvolved adjacent lung. Longer overall survival was associated with higher T cell density in blood, whereas shorter survival was associated with higher clonality in adjacent lung. Because multi-region tumor sequencing was not performed, intratumor heterogeneity could not be ruled out. Since the design was exploratory, TCR variables were selected using unadjusted p-values with no false-discovery rate correction.

At diagnosis, peripheral blood, uninvolved tumor-adjacent lung and tumor were collected and stored as a combination of fresh-frozen and FFPE material. Blood samples were analyzed as peripheral blood mononuclear cells for TCR repertoire profiling. The specimen was peripheral blood, collected before any cancer treatment. The receptor's source is a woman aged 35 to 70 with stage I lung adenocarcinoma.

The bases are TGTGCCAGCAGCCCCCGACAGAACACTGAAGCTTTCTTT. This encodes CASSPRQNTEAFF. The chain joins TRBV7-3 to TRBJ1-1; the D segment cannot be called with confidence. The CDR3 goes from the cysteine to the phenylalanine over 13 residues. Only the CDR3 DNA is retained, 39 bases long and in frame from the first base. V loses 5 bases, J loses 1 base, and the germline ends lie 8 bases apart. For CDR1 and CDR2, the germline V gene lists SGHTA and FQGTGA.